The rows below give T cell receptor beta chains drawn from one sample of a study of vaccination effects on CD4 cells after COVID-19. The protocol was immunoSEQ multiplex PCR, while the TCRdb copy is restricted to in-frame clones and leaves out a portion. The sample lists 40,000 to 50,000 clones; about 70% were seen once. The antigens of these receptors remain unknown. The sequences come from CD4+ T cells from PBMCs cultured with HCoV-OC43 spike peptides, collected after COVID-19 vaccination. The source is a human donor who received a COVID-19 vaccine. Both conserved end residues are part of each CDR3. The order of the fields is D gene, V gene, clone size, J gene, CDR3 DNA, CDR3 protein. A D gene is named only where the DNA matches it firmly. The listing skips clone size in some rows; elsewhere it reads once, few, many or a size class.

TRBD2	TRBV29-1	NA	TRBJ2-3	TGCAGCGTTGATAATTGGCTAGCGGGCGACACAGATACGCAGTATTTT	CSVDNWLAGDTDTQYF
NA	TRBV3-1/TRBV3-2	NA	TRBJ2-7	TGTGCCAGCAGCCAGACCGGCCAAGGGGCACAGTACTTC	CASSQTGQGAQYF
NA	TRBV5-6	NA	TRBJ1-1	TGTGCCAGCAGCTCTGGGGGAGTCCTGAGAGCTTTCTTT	CASSSGGVLRAFF
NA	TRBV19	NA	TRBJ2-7	TGTGCCAGTAGTGTACTGGGCCCAGCCGGCGAGCAGTACTTC	CASSVLGPAGEQYF
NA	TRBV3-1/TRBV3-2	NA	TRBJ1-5	TGTGCCAGCAGCCAAGGAGGGAGTAGCAATCAGCCCCAGCATTTT	CASSQGGSSNQPQHF
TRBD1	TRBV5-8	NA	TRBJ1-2	TGTGCCAGCAGCTTGGTGGCTGCAGGGGGGTACTTC	CASSLVAAGGYF
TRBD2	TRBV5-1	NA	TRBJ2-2	TGCGCCAGCAGCCCAACTAGCGGCGCGAACACCGGGGAGCTGTTTTTT	CASSPTSGANTGELFF
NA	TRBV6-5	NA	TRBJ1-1	TGTGCCAGCAGCGGAACAGTCACTGAAGCTTTCTTT	CASSGTVTEAFF
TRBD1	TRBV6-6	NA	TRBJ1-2	TGTGCCAGCAGTTACCGGCAGGGGGCGTACTATGGCTACACCTTC	CASSYRQGAYYGYTF
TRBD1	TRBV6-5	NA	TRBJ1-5	TGTGCCAGCAGTTTGACAGGGGAGCAGCCCCAGCATTTT	CASSLTGEQPQHF
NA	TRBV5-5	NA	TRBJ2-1	TGTGCCAGCTATGAGGTGCAGGTCAATGGTGAGCAGTTCTTC	CASYEVQVNGEQFF
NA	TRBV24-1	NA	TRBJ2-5	TGTGCCACCAGTGACCCGGATGGGTCCCAAGAGACCCAGTACTTC	CATSDPDGSQETQYF
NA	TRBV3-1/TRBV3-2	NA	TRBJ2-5	TGTGCCAGCAGCCAAGGACTAGTAGGGCAAGAGACCCAGTACTTC	CASSQGLVGQETQYF
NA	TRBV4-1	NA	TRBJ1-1	TGCGCCAGCAGGACAGTCAACACTGAAGCTTTCTTT	CASRTVNTEAFF
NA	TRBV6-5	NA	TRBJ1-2	TGTGCCAGCCAACAAGGGTATGGCTACACCTTC	CASQQGYGYTF
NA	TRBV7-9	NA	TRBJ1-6	TGTGCCAGCAGCTCTTACTGGAGCTCCTATAATTCACCCCTCCACTTT	CASSSYWSSYNSPLHF
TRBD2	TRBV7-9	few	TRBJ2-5	TGTGCCAGCAGCCTCGTGGGGGGGGAGACCCAGTACTTC	CASSLVGGETQYF
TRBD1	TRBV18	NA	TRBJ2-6	TGTGCCAGCTCACCACAGGGGGCGAACTCTGGGGCCAACGTCCTGACTTTC	CASSPQGANSGANVLTF
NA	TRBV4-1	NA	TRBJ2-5	TGCGCCAGCAGCCAAGTTCACAAAGGGGAGACCCAGTACTTC	CASSQVHKGETQYF
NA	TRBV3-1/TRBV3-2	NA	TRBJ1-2	TGTGCCAGCAGCCAAGTCGGGACGGGCAACTATGGCTACACCTTC	CASSQVGTGNYGYTF
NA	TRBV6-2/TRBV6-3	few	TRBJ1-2	TGTGCCAGCAGTTACAGAGGACAATCCTATGGCTACACCTTC	CASSYRGQSYGYTF
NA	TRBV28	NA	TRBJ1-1	TGTGCCAGCAATACAATTGGACAGTACACTGAAGCTTTCTTT	CASNTIGQYTEAFF
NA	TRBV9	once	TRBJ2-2	TGTGCCAGCAGCGTCCAGGGGTCGAACACCGGGGAGCTGTTTTTT	CASSVQGSNTGELFF
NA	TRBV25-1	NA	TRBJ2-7	TGTGCCAGCAGTGGGATATCGGGCGCCTACGGCGAGCAGTACTTC	CASSGISGAYGEQYF
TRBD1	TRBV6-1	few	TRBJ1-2	TGTGCCAGCAGTGAATTTGGGACAGGAGGGGATGGCTACACCTTC	CASSEFGTGGDGYTF